The T cell receptor (beta chain) described here comes from a study of blood T cell repertoires in COVID-19. The overall study: Whether acute or convalescent, the COVID-19 samples came from the United States, Italy and Spain.

The CDR3 is made up of 14 amino acids. CDR1 and CDR2 (germline): LNHDA, SQIVND (reference sequence). Trimming pared 5 bases from V and 3 bases from J, leaving 13 bases between. The table came from immunoSEQ multiplex PCR; TCRdb's copy has only in-frame clones and leaves some out. The profile shows fewer than 150,000 clones, 75% to 90% of them singletons. The sequence came from a woman in her 50s with acute or convalescent COVID-19. Sequencing was performed on peripheral blood. J is TRBJ1-1 and V is TRBV19, with D perhaps TRBD1 (5 bases). The CDR3 region has the DNA TGTGCCAGTAGTTCAAGGGGTTTGGACACTGAAGCTTTCTTT. Encoded protein: CASSSRGLDTEAFF.